Given below is one T cell receptor (beta chain) in context. The V and J ends lost 3 bases and 7 bases, in that order; junction bases with no gene match: 4. This CDR3 is 13 amino acids long. The germline V gene has CDR1 MGHDK and CDR2 SYGVNS. This sample is part of a study of cytomegalovirus exposure and HLA in healthy donors. Background on the study: From some 180 million T cells, an earlier analysis saw 117 million unique TCR beta sequences.

The PCR contained 60 Vbeta and 13 Jbeta primers. Profiled with immunoSEQ multiplex PCR; TCRdb holds only in-frame clones, not every one. The table includes 65,000 to 100,000 clones, more than 70% detected once. V is TRBV25-1 and J is TRBJ1-2; TRBD1 matches at 8 bases. This sequence originates from a man aged 40-49 years in good health and CMV-seronegative. Sequenced sample: PBMCs. The CDR3 protein is CASSDRRGLGYTF. The CDR3, as DNA: TGTGCCAGCAGTGATCGCAGGGGGCTTGGCTACACCTTC.